This TCR beta chain was observed in a study of blood T cell repertoires in COVID-19. How the authors handled the data: Estimates of nucleated cell counts were drawn from the amplification of reference gene primers. Sequenced by immunoSEQ multiplex PCR; TCRdb stores in-frame clones only, minus some. That table gives V, J and clone size, and the DNA gave D and trimming. Of approximately 200,000 clones in the sample, around 86% were seen once. The CDR3 consists of 16 residues. Germline assignment: CDR1 SGHTA and CDR2 FQGNSA. Trimming pared 2 bases from V and 2 bases from J, leaving 14 bases between. Individuals aged about 18 to 90 years were recruited from approximately 22 US areas. Donors in Cohort 3 counted as recovered after two negative PCRs, clearance, or symptom resolution.

The chain has TRBV7-2 and TRBJ2-3; tentatively, D is TRBD1 (7 bases). The clonotype originates from a woman aged 25-40 years who had recovered from COVID-19. The sample consisted of PBMCs or T cells enriched from blood (not recorded which). CDR3 protein: CASSLFAGTVTDTQYF. DNA for the CDR3: TGTGCCAGCAGCTTATTTGCGGGGACAGTCACAGATACGCAGTATTTT.